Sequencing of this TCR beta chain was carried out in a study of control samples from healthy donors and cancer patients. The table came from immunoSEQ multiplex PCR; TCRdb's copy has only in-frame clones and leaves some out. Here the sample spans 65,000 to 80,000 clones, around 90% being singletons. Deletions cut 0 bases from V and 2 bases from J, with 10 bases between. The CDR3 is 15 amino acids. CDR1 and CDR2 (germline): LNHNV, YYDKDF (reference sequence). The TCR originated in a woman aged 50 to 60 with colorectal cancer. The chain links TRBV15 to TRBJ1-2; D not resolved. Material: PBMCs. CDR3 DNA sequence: TGTGCCACCAGCAGAGATGGTGGGCTCAACTATGGCTACACCTTC. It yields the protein CATSRDGGLNYGYTF.